Sequencing of this T cell receptor beta chain was carried out in a study of graft-versus-host responses after intestinal transplantation. Study-wide context: Anti-thymocyte globulin induction was given to all recipients, followed by tacrolimus and steroids for about 3 years. Study conclusions and caveats: Recipient marrow showed GvH clones, some seen first in ileum or blood.

About this clone: The target antigen is unknown.

This table comes from immunoSEQ multiplex PCR, and its TCRdb copy is limited to in-frame clones, with some not included. The data contain 80,000 to 100,000 clones, 91% of them singletons. This CDR3 comprises 14 residues. The V and J ends lost 0 bases and 0 bases respectively, with 6 bases between them. Germline-derived CDR1 and CDR2 are SGHNT and YYREEE (reference sequence). The specimen was unstimulated CD4+ T cells sorted from spleen or lymph node cells, collected before transplant. This TCR derives from a human donor who was the organ donor for an intestinal transplant. The chain combines TRBV5-4 with TRBJ1-1, with D unclear. As DNA, the CDR3 is TGTGCCAGCAGCTTGGGCAGATTGAACACTGAAGCTTTCTTT. It codes for CASSLGRLNTEAFF.